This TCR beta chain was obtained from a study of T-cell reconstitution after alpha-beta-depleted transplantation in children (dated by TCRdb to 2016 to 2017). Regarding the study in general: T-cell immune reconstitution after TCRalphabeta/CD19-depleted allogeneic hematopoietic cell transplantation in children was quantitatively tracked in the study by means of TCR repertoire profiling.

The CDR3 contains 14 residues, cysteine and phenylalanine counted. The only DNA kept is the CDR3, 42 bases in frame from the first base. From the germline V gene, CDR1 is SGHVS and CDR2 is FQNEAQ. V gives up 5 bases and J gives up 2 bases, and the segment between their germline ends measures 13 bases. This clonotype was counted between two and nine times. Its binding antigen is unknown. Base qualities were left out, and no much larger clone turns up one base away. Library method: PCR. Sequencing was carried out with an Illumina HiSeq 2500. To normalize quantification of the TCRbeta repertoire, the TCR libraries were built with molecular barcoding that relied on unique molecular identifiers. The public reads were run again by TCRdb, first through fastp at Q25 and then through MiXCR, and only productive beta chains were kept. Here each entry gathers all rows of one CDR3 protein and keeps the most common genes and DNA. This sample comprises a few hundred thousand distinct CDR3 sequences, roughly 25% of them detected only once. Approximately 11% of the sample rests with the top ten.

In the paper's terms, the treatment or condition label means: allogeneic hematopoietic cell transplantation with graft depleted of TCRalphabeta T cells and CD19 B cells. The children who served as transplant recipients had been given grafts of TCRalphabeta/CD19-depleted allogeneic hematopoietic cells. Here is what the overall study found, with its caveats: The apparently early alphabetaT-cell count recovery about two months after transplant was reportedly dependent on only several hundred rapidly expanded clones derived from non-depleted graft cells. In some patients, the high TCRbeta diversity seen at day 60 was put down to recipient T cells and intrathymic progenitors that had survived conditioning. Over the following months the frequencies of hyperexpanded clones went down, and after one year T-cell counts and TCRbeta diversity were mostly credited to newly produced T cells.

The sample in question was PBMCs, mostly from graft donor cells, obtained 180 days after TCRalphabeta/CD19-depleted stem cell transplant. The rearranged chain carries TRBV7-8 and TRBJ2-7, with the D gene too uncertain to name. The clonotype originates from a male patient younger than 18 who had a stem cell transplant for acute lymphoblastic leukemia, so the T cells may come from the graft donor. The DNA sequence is TGTGCCAGCAGCGAGACGGACGGTGCCTACGAGCAGTACTTC. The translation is CASSETDGAYEQYF. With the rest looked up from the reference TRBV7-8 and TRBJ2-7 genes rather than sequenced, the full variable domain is GAGVSQSPRYKVAKRGQDVALRCDPISGHVSLFWYQQALGQGPEFLTYFQNEAQLDKSGLPSDRFFAERPEGSVSTLKIQRTQQEDSAVYLCASSETDGAYEQYFGPGTRLTVT.